This T cell receptor beta chain was obtained from a study of cytomegalovirus exposure and HLA in healthy donors. Across the study: The roughly 110 validation repertoires were reported in a later analysis to have been generated on the same platform as the roughly 670 first-cohort repertoires.

Libraries were prepared by immunoSEQ multiplex PCR; TCRdb keeps only in-frame clonotypes and omits some of them. The sample comprises 150,000 to 200,000 clones, around 82% of which are singletons, and roughly 10% rests with the top ten. The donors were part of the validation cohort, which consisted of roughly 110 subjects and was separate from the first cohort of 670 or so subjects. To note about this clone: As yet, its antigen is unknown.

Study-level points and caveats: Clusters of TCRs from the first cohort tended to co-occur in the 120 or so validation repertoires (as a later analysis found). Among TCR beta chains, those listed as cytomegalovirus-associated numbered over 150.

The source of this sequence is a man under 40 in good health and CMV-seropositive. Sequencing was carried out using PBMCs.

The CDR3 region is CASSHTAGTGRNEQYF. Written as DNA, the CDR3 is TGCGCCAGCAGCCATACTGCCGGGACAGGGCGGAACGAGCAGTACTTC. The rearrangement links TRBV4-1 to TRBJ2-7, with 9 bases lining up with TRBD1. In germline, CDR1 is MGHRA, CDR2 YSYEKL. The CDR3 sequence is 16 residues long. Trimming took 3 bases from V and 5 from J; bases not matched to a gene: 11.